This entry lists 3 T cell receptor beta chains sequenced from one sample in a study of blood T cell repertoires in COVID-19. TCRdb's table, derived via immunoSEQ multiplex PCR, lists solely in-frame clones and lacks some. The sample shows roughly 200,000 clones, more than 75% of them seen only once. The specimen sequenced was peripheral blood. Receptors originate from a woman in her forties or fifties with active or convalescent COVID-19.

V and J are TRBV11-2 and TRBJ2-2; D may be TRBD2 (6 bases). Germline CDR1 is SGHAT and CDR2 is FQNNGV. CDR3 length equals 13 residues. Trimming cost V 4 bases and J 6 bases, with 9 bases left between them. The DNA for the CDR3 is TGTGCCAGCAGCTACCCGGGAGCCGGGGAGCTGTTTTTT. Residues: CASSYPGAGELFF.

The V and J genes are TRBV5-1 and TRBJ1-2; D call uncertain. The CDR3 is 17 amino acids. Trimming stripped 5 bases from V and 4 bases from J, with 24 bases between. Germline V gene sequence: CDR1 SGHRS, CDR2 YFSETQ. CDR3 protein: CASRRLAYTDGSYGYTF. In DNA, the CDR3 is TGCGCCAGCAGAAGATTGGCCTACACAGACGGAAGCTATGGCTACACCTTC.

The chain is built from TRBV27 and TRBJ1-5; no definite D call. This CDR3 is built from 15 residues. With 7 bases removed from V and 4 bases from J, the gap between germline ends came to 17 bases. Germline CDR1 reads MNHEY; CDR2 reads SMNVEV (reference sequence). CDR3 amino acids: CASTKDGIGNQPQHF. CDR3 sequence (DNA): TGTGCCAGCACTAAAGACGGGATTGGGAATCAGCCCCAGCATTTT.